This T cell receptor (beta chain) is drawn from a study of cytomegalovirus exposure and HLA in healthy donors. As for this clone: Its specificity is unknown.

This CDR3 region has 11 residues. The germline gives CDR1 GTSNPN, CDR2 SVGIG (reference sequence). Trimming removed 3 bases from V and 5 bases from J, with 7 bases in between. In the PCR, 60 Vbeta and 13 Jbeta primers were used. Only in-frame clones appear in the TCRdb table, and some are missing; sequencing was by immunoSEQ multiplex PCR. The table shows approximately 130,000 clones, with about 77% occurring only once. The study's findings and limits: In a later analysis, across HLA loci, associated TCR counts were highest for DRB1, lowest for HLA-C. Clonal expansion, a later analysis showed, was greater in HLA-associated TCR beta chains than in equally common others.

V gene TRBV30 combines with J gene TRBJ1-1; D unresolved. Sequencing input: PBMCs. This TCR derives from a woman aged 35 to 49 in good health and CMV-seronegative. The chain's CDR3 is CAWRSGTEAFF. CDR3 coding DNA: TGTGCCTGGAGGTCCGGGACTGAAGCTTTCTTT. The whole variable domain, filled in from reference TRBV30 and TRBJ1-1, reads SQTIHQWPATLVQPVGSPLSLECTVEGTSNPNLYWYRQAAGRGLQLLFYSVGIGQISSEVPQNLSASRPQDRQFILSSKKLLLSDSGFYLCAWRSGTEAFFGQGTRLTVV.